What follows describes a single T cell receptor (beta chain). Its antigen is not known. The V segment lost 6 bases and the J segment 3 bases; nucleotides outside the gene matches: 3. The CDR3 totals 14 residues. CDR1 LNHDA and CDR2 SQIVND come from the germline V gene (reference sequence). Within Nashville, Tennessee resided all donors, each a Caucasian adult. Assay used: immunoSEQ multiplex PCR; TCRdb lists only in-frame clones, some missing. The data contain under 600,000 clones, roughly 95% of them singletons. This sample was included in a study of shared clonotypes between healthy human individuals. Overall study findings and caveats: In a few donors, 4.5% to 5.5% of naive CD4 clonotypes appeared in common. The genetic and exposure-history diversity represented was limited by few donors. An effect of sequencing depth on clonotype sharing among donors was expected.

Sequenced sample: naive CD4+ T cells sorted from blood. Subset given: CD45RA+ positively selected. The source is a woman in her twenties or thirties in good health. The V and J genes are TRBV19 and TRBJ2-5; 11 bases align to TRBD1. CDR3 loop: CASRDRGLKETQYF. Here the CDR3 DNA reads TGTGCCAGTAGGGACAGGGGGCTCAAAGAGACCCAGTACTTC.